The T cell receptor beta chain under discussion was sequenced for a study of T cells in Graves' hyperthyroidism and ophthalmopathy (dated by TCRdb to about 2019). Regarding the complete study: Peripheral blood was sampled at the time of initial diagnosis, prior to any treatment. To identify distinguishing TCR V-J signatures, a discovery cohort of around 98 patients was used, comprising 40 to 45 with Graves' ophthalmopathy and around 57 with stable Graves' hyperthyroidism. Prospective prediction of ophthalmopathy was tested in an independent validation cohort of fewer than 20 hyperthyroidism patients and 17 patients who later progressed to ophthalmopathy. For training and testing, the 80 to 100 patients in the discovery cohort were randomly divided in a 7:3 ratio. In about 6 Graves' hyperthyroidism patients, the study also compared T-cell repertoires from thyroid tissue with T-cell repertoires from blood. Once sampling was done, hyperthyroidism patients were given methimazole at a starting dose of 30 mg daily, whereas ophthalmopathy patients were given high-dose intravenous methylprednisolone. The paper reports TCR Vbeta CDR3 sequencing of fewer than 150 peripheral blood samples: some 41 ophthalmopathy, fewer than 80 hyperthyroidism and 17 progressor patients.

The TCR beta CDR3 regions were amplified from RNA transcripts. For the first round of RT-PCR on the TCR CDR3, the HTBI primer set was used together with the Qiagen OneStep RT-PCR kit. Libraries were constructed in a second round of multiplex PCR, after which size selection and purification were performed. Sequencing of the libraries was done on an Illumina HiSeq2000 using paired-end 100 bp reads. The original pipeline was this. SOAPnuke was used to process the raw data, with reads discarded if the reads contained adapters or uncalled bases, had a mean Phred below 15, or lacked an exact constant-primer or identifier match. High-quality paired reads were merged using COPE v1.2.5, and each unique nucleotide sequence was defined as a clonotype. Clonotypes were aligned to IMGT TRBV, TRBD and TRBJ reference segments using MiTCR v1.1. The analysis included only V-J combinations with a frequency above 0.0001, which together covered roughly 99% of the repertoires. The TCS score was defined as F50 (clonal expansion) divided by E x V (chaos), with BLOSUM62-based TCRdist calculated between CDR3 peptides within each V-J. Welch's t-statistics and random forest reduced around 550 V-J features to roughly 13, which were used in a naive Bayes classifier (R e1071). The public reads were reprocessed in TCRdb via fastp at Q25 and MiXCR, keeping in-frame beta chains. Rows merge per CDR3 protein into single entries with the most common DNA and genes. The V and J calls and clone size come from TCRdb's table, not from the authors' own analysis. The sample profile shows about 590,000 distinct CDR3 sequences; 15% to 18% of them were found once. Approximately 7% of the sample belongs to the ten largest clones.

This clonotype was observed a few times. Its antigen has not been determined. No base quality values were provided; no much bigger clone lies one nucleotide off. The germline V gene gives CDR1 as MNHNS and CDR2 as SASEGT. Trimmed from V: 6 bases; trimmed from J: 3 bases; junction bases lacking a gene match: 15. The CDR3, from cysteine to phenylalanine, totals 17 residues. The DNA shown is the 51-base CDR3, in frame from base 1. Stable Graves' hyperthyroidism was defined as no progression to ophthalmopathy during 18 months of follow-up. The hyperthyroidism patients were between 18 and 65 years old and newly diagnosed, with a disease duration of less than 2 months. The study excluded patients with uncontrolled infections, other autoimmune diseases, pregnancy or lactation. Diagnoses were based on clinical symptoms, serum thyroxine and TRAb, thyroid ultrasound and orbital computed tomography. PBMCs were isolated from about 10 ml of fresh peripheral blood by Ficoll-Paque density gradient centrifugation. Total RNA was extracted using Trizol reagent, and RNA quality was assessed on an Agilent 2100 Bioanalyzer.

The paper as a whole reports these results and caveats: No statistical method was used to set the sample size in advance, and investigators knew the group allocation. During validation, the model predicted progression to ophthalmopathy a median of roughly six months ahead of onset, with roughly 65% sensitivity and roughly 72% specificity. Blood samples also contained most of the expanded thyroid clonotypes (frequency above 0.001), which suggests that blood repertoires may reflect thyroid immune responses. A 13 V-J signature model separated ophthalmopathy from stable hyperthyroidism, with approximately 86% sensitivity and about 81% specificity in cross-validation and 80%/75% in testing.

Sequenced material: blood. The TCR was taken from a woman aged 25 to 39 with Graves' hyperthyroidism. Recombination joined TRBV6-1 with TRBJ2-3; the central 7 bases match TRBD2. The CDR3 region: CASSLVLAHDGTDTQYF. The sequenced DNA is TGTGCCAGCAGCTTAGTACTAGCGCATGATGGTACAGATACGCAGTATTTT.